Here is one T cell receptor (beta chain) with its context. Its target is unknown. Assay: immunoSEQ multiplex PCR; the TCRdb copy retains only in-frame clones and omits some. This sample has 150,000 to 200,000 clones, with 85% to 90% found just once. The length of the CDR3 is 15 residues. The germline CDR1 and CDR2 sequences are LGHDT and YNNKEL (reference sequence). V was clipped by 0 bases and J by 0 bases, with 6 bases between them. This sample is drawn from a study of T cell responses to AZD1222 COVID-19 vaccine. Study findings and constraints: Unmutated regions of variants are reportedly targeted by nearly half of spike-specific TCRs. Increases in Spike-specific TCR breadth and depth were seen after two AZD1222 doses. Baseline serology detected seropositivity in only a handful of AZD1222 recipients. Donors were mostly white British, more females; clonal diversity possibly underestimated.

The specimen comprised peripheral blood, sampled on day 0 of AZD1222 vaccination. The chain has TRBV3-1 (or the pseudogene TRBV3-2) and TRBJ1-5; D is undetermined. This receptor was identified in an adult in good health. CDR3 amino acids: CASSQDGNSNQPQHF. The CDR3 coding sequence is TGTGCCAGCAGCCAAGATGGGAATAGCAATCAGCCCCAGCATTTT.